Below are 11 T cell receptor beta chains sequenced from a single sample in a study of T cell changes during pregnancy in multiple sclerosis. Produced via immunoSEQ multiplex PCR; TCRdb's table is partial and in-frame only. The sample has 58,000 or so clones, around 93% seen once. The sample was peripheral blood, taken in the first trimester of pregnancy. Every receptor here comes from a female donor with multiple sclerosis, enrolled in a pregnancy study.

This clone was observed a single time. The V gene is TRBV14, the J gene TRBJ2-7, with 7 bases identical to TRBD2. The CDR3 consists of 15 residues. The V and J ends lost 5 bases and 1 base, in that order; junction bases with no gene match: 8. CDR1 and CDR2 (germline): SGHDN, FVKESK. Here the CDR3 reads CASSEMSGGSYEQYF. The CDR3 region has the DNA TGTGCCAGCAGCGAAATGTCGGGGGGTTCCTACGAGCAGTACTTC.

V is TRBV28 and J is TRBJ2-2, with 9 positions matching TRBD1. The germline V gene has CDR1 MDHEN and CDR2 SYDVKM. Unmatched junction bases numbered 7, after V lost 6 bases and J lost 8 bases. The CDR3 is made up of 14 amino acids. CDR3 amino acids: CASSRDRVVGELFF. CDR3 coding DNA: TGTGCCAGCAGCCGGGACAGGGTGGTTGGGGAGCTGTTTTTT.

This chain connects TRBV28 to TRBJ1-5; D perhaps matches TRBD1 (6 bases). Per germline, CDR1 MDHEN and CDR2 SYDVKM. Deletions cut 2 bases from V and 3 bases from J, with 11 bases between. This CDR3 is built from 15 residues. CDR3 residues: CASSLGTGFNQPQHF. CDR3 nucleotide sequence: TGTGCCAGCAGTTTAGGTACAGGGTTCAATCAGCCCCAGCATTTT.

This clone was counted between two and nine times. The chain carries TRBV19 and TRBJ1-5, with D possibly TRBD1 on 5 matching bases. Germline V gene lookup returns CDR1 LNHDA and CDR2 SQIVND (reference sequence). Trimming took off 5 bases at V and 7 bases at J, with 12 bases between the two ends. The CDR3 sequence is 13 residues long. CDR3 DNA: TGTGCCAGTAGTGTAAGGGGTTACCAGCCCCAGCATTTT. This gives the protein CASSVRGYQPQHF.

This clone was detected once. The rearrangement links TRBV2 to TRBJ2-7; possible D gene TRBD2, 5 bases. CDR3 size: 13 residues. Trimming took 5 bases from V and 6 from J, leaving 14 bases between them. CDR1 and CDR2 from the germline V gene are SNHLY and FYNNEI. The CDR3 DNA reads TGTGCCAGCAGTTCCTCGGCGGCGGGCGAGCAGTACTTC. It translates to CASSSSAAGEQYF.

This chain uses TRBV10-3 with TRBJ2-7; 12 bases match TRBD1. CDR3 length: 15 amino acids. Germline lookup yields CDR1 ENHRY and CDR2 SYGVKD. V trimming: 0 bases; J trimming: 7 bases; junction bases outside the gene matches: 4. The CDR3 DNA is TGTGCCATCAGTGAGTCGGGACAGGGGGCGGCAGAGCAGTACTTC. It yields the protein CAISESGQGAAEQYF.

This chain links TRBV27 with TRBJ2-3; TRBD1 agrees at 11 bases. Per the germline V gene, CDR1 is MNHEY and CDR2 is SMNVEV (reference sequence). The CDR3 runs to 16 residues. V lost 4 bases to trimming and J lost 2 bases; unmatched junction nucleotides: 5. CDR3 bases: TGTGCCAGCAGTTCCCGGGACAGGGGGTTCACAGATACGCAGTATTTT. Its protein is CASSSRDRGFTDTQYF.

The chain is built from TRBV9 and TRBJ1-3, with 8 bases identical to TRBD1. Germline lookup yields CDR1 SGDLS and CDR2 YYNGEE. The CDR3 runs to 16 residues. The ends lost 2 bases at V and 4 bases at J; junction bases unmatched: 8. CDR3 nucleotide sequence: TGTGCCAGCAGCGTCGGTCAGGGGGCATTCGGAAACACCATATATTTT. Translating it yields CASSVGQGAFGNTIYF.

The V gene is TRBV14, the J gene TRBJ2-7; tentative D call: TRBD1 (5 bases). Trimming took off 3 bases at V and 2 bases at J, with 17 bases between the two ends. The germline V gene encodes CDR1 SGHDN and CDR2 FVKESK. This CDR3 has 16 residues. The CDR3, as DNA: TGTGCCAGCAGCCAGGGCAGGACATACCTCACCTACGAGCAGTACTTC. Translation: CASSQGRTYLTYEQYF.

The rearrangement uses TRBV7-6 and TRBJ2-2; D call uncertain. Trimming took 1 base from V and 5 from J, leaving 11 bases between them. The germline V gene has CDR1 SGHVS and CDR2 FNYEAQ. CDR3 length equals 15 residues. The DNA of the CDR3 is TGTGCCAGCAGCTTAGAAGCTAGACGGACCGGGGAGCTGTTTTTT. Amino acid sequence: CASSLEARRTGELFF.

This chain joins TRBV7-9 and TRBJ2-7; D not certain. This CDR3 spans 12 amino acids. V was cut by 5 bases and J by 2 bases, with 7 bases left in between. Germline assignment: CDR1 SEHNR and CDR2 FQNEAQ (reference sequence). In DNA form, the CDR3 reads TGTGCCAGCAGCCCCCTTCCCTACGAGCAGTACTTC. It yields the protein CASSPLPYEQYF.